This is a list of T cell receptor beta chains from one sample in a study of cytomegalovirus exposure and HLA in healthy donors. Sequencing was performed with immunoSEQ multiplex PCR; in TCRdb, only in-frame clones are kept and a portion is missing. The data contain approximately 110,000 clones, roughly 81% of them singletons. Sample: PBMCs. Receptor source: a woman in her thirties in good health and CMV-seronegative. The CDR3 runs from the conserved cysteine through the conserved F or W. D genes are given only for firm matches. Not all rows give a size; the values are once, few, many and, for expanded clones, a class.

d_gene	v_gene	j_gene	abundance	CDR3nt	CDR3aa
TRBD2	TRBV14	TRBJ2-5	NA	TGTGCCAGCAGCCACGAGGGCGCGGGAGTTTGGGAGACCCAGTACTTC	CASSHEGAGVWETQYF
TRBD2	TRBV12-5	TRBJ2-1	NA	TGTGCTAGTGGCCTCACGGGACTAGCGGGAGGGCCGAACTACAATGAGCAGTTCTTC	CASGLTGLAGGPNYNEQFF
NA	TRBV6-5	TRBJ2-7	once	TGTGCCAGCAGTTACCACAGGGCCAGCTCCTACGAGCAGTACTTC	CASSYHRASSYEQYF
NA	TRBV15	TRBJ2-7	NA	TGTGCCACCAGCAGAGATCGACACACAACCTACGAGCAGTACTTC	CATSRDRHTTYEQYF
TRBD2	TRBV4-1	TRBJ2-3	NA	TGCGCCAGCAGCCACCCCGGAGCGGGGGGGCTCGGAGATACGCAGTATTTT	CASSHPGAGGLGDTQYF
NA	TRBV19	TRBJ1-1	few	TGTGCCAGTAGTATCACAGGGATGGGCACTGAAGCTTTCTTT	CASSITGMGTEAFF
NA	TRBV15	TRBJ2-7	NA	TGTGCCACCAGCACCCGACTTGGGGGGACCTACGAGCAGTACTTC	CATSTRLGGTYEQYF
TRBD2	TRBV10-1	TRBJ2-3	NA	TGCGCCAGCAGGGGGACTAGCGGTGGAGATACGCAGTATTTT	CASRGTSGGDTQYF
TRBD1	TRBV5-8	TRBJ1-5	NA	TGTGCCAGCAGCCGTGGACAGGAGGCCAGCAATCAGCCCCAGCATTTT	CASSRGQEASNQPQHF
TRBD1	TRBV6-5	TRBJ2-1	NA	TGTGCCAGCAGTTTTGATCAGGGGGCTTATGAGCAGTTCTTC	CASSFDQGAYEQFF
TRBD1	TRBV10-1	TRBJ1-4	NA	TGCGCCAGCTCAAACGGACAGGGCGCTAATGAAAAACTGTTTTTT	CASSNGQGANEKLFF
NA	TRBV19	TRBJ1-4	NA	TGTGCCAGTAGTATAATCGGCAGGGGAGATGAAAAACTGTTTTTT	CASSIIGRGDEKLFF
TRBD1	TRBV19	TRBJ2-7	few	TGTGCCACTAGGACAGGGAAAAGCTACGAGCAGTACTTC	CATRTGKSYEQYF
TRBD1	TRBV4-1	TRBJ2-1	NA	TGCGCCACAGGACAGGTGCCCTACAATGAGCAGTTCTTC	CATGQVPYNEQFF
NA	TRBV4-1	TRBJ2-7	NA	TGCGCCAGCAGCCAAGGTGTAAGACTCTACGAGCAGTACTTC	CASSQGVRLYEQYF
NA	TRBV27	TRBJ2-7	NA	TGTGCCAGCAGTCTAAAAAGCTCCTACGAGCAGTACTTC	CASSLKSSYEQYF
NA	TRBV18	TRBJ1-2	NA	TGTGCCAGCTCACCGGCCGGGACAAACTATGGCTACACCTTC	CASSPAGTNYGYTF
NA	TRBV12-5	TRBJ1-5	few	TGTGCTAGTGGTTTCTACCCGGGATCGATTAGCAATCAGCCCCAGCATTTT	CASGFYPGSISNQPQHF
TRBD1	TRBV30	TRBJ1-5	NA	TGTGCCTGGAGCCTGCAGGTAGGGACAGTACGGCAGCCCCAGCATTTT	CAWSLQVGTVRQPQHF
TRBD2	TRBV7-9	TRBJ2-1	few	TGTGCCAGCAGCTTCCTTCCTAGCGGTTCCTACAATGAGCAGTTCTTC	CASSFLPSGSYNEQFF
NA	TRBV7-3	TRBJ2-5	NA	TGTGCCAGCAGCCCTACGGAGGGTGGTGGGACCCAGTACTTC	CASSPTEGGGTQYF
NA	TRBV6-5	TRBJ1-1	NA	TGTGCCAGCAGTTGGGCACAGGGTAGGAGGACTGAAGCTTTCTTT	CASSWAQGRRTEAFF
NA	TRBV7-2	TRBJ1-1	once	TGTGCCAGCAGCTTTCGCAGTGAAGCTTTCTTT	CASSFRSEAFF
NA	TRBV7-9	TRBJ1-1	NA	TGTGCCAGCACCCCTAGAGAGGCTGAAGCTTTCTTT	CASTPREAEAFF
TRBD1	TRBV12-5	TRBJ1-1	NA	TGTGCTAGTGGGACCGGGACAGGGGAAGCTTTCTTT	CASGTGTGEAFF
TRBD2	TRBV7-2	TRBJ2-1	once	TGTGCCAGCAGCTTTTGGCGGGGGGCTTACAATGAGCAGTTCTTC	CASSFWRGAYNEQFF
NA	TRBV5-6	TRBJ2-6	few	TGTGCCAGCAGCTCAGGTTACTCTGGGGCCAACGTCCTGACTTTC	CASSSGYSGANVLTF
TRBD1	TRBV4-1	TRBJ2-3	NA	TGCGCCAGCAGCCATCCGGGACAGCGCACAGATACGCAGTATTTT	CASSHPGQRTDTQYF
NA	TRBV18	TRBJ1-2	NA	TGTGCCAGCTCACCCAGCCGGGACTATGGCTACACCTTC	CASSPSRDYGYTF
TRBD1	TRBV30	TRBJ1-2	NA	TGTGCCTGGAGTCAGGGACAGGGTCACTCCTTC	CAWSQGQGHSF
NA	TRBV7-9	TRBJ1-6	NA	TGTGCCAGCAGCTTAAACGCAGGGGTCGGTTCACCCCTCCACTTT	CASSLNAGVGSPLHF
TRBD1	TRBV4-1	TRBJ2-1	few	TGCGCCAGCAGCCCCTCTCAGGGACAGGCAGTCAATGAGCAGTTCTTC	CASSPSQGQAVNEQFF
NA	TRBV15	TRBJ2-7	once	TGTGCCACCAGCAGAAATAGTGGTGACGAGCAGTACTTC	CATSRNSGDEQYF
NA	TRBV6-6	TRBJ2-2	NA	TGTGCCAGCAGTTACTCCGGGACAATAGGGGAGCTGTTTTTT	CASSYSGTIGELFF
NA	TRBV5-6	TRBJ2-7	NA	TGTGCCAGCAGTTCTCAGTACGAGCAGTACTTC	CASSSQYEQYF
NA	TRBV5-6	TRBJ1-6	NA	TGTGCCAGCAGCCCGGTAGGGGTCTATAATTCACCCCTCCACTTT	CASSPVGVYNSPLHF
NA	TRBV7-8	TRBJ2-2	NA	TGTGCCAGCAATACGGCGGGAACAAACACCGGGGAGCTGTTTTTT	CASNTAGTNTGELFF
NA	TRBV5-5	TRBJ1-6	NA	TGTGCCAGCAGCGACCAAGCGGGGGTGAATAATTCACCCCTCCACTTT	CASSDQAGVNNSPLHF
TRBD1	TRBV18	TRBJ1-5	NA	TGTGCCAGCTCACCAGTTACAGGGGACAATCAGCCCCAGCATTTT	CASSPVTGDNQPQHF
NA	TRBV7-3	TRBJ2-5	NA	TGTGCCAGCAGCTTAACCCTTCAAGAGACCCAGTACTTC	CASSLTLQETQYF
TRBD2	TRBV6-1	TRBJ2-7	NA	TGTGCCAGCAGACCCGCCCGGGGGAGGGGCTGGGAGCAGTACTTC	CASRPARGRGWEQYF
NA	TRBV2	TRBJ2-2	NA	TGTGCCAGCAGTGCAGGGGCTCGGATCAACACCGGGGAGCTGTTTTTT	CASSAGARINTGELFF
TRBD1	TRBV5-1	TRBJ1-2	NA	TGCGCCAGCAGCTTGGGAGGGACAGGGCGCGTATATGGCTACACCTTC	CASSLGGTGRVYGYTF
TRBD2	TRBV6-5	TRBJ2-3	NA	TGTGCCAGCAGGATAGCGGGGAACACAGATACGCAGTATTTT	CASRIAGNTDTQYF
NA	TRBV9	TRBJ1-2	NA	TGTGCCAGCAGCGTACAGGGCCTCGAGCCCCTCTATGGCTACACCTTC	CASSVQGLEPLYGYTF
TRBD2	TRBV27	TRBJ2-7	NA	TGTGCCAGCAGTTTATCGAACAGCGGGGGGGCCCACGAGCAGTACTTC	CASSLSNSGGAHEQYF
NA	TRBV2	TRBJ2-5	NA	TGTGCCTCCAGGGCCCCCCCCAGAGAGACCCAGTACTTC	CASRAPPRETQYF
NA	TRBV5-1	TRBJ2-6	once	TGCGCCAGCAGCGAAAGACAGAGCTCTGGGGCCAACGTCCTGACTTTC	CASSERQSSGANVLTF
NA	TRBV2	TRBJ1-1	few	TGTGCCAGCAGTGGAGAACAGGCACTGACAGCTTTCTTT	CASSGEQALTAFF
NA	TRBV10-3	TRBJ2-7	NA	TGTGCCATCAGTGAGTCGGGGGGGGGCCGCTACGAGCAGTACTTC	CAISESGGGRYEQYF
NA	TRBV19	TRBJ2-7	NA	TGTGCCAGTAGTATAGTAGGCCCAGGCTACGAGCAGTACTTC	CASSIVGPGYEQYF
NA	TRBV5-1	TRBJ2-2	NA	TGCGCCAGCAGCTTGTCCCCCAACAGTGCGAACACCGGGGAGCTGTTTTTT	CASSLSPNSANTGELFF
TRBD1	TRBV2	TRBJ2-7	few	TGTGCCAGCAGGGAAGGGACAGGATTCTCCTACGAGCAGTACTTC	CASREGTGFSYEQYF
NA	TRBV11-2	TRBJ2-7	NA	TGTGCCAGCAGCTTGGAGCGAGGCTACGAGCAGTACTTC	CASSLERGYEQYF